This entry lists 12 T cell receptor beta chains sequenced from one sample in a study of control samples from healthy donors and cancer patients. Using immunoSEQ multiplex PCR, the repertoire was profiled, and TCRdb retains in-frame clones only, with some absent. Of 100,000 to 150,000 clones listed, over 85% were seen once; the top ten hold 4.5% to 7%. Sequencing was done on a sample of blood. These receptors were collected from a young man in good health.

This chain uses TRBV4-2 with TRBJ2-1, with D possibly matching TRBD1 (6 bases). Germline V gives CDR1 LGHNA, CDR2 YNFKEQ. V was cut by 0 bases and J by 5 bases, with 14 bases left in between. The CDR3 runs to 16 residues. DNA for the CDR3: TGTGCCAGCAGCCAAGAGGGAACAGGGCTAAACAATGAGCAGTTCTTC. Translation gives CASSQEGTGLNNEQFF.

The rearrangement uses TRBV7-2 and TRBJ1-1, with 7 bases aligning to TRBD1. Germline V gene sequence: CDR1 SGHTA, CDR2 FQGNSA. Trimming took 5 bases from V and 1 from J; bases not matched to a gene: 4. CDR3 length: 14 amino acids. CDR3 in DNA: TGTGCCAGCAGCCCGGGGACAGCGAACACTGAAGCTTTCTTT. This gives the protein CASSPGTANTEAFF.

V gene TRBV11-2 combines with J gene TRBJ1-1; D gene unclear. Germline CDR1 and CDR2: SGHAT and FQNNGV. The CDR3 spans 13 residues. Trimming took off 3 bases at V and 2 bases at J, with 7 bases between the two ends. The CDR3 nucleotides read TGTGCCAGCAGCTTTTGGGATAACACTGAAGCTTTCTTT. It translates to CASSFWDNTEAFF.

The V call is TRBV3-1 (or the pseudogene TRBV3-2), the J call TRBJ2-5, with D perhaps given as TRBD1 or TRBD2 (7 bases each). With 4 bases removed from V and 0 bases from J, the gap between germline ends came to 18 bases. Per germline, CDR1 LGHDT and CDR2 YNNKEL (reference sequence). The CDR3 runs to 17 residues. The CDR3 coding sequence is TGTGCCAGCAGCCTCCCAAAGCAGGGGGGGTACCAAGAGACCCAGTACTTC. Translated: CASSLPKQGGYQETQYF.

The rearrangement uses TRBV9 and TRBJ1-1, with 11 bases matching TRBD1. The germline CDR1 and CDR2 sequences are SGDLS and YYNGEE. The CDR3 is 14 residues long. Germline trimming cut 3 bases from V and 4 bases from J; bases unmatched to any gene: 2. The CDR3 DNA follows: TGTGCCAGCAGCGCGGGACAGGGGGGCACTGAAGCTTTCTTT. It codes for CASSAGQGGTEAFF.

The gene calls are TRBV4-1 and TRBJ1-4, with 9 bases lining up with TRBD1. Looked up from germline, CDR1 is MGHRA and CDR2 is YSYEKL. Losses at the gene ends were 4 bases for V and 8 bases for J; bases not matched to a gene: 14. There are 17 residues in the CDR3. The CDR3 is CASSLTRPGQGKEKLFF. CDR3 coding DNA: TGCGCCAGCAGCCTCACACGGCCGGGACAGGGTAAAGAAAAACTGTTTTTT.

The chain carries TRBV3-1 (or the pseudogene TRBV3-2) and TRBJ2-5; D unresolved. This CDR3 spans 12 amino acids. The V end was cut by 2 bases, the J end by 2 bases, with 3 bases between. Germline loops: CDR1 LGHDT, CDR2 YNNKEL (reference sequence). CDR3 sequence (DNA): TGTGCCAGCAGCCAACCGCAAGAGACCCAGTACTTC. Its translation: CASSQPQETQYF.

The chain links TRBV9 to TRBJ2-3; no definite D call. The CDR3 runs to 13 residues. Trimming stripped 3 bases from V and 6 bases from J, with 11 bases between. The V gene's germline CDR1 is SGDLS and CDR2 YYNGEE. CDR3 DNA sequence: TGTGCCAGCAGCGCGGGCCCCTATGATACGCAGTATTTT. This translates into CASSAGPYDTQYF.

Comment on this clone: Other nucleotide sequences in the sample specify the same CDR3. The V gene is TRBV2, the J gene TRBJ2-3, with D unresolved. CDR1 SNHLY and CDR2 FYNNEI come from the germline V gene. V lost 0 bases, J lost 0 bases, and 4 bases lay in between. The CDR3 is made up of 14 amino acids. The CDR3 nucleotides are TGTGCCAGCAGTGAAGCGCTCAGCACAGATACGCAGTATTTT. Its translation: CASSEALSTDTQYF.

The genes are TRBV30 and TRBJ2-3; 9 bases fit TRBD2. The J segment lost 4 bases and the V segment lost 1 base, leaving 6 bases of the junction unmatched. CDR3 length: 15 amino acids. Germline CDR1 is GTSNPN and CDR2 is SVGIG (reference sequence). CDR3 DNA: TGTGCCTGGAGTGGGCGGGGGGGCATCGCAGATACGCAGTATTTT. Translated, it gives CAWSGRGGIADTQYF.

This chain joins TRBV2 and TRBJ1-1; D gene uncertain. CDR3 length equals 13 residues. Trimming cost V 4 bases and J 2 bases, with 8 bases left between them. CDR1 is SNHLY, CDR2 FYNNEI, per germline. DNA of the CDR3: TGTGCCAGCAGTGGCGTGGGAAACACTGAAGCTTTCTTT. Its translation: CASSGVGNTEAFF.

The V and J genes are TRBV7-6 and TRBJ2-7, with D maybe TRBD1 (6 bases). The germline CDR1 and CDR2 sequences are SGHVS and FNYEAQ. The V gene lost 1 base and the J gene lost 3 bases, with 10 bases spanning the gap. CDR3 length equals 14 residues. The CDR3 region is CASSLVGGHYEQYF. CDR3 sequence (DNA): TGTGCCAGCAGCTTAGTAGGGGGACACTACGAGCAGTACTTC.